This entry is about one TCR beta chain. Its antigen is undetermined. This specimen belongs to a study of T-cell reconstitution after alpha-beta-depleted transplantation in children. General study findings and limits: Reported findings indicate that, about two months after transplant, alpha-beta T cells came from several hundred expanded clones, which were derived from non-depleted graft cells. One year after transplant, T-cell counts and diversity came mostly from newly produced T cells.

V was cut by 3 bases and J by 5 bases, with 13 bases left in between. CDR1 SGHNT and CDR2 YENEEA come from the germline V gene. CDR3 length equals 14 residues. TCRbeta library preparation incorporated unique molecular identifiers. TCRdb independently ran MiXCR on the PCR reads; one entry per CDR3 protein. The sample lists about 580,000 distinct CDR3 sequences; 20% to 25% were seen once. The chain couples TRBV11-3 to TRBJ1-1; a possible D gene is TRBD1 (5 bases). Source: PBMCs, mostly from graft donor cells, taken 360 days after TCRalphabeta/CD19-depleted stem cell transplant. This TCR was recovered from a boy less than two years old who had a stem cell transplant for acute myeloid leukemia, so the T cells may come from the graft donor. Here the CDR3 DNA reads TGTGCCAGCAGCTTTAGGGTCGGGGGAACTGAAGCTTTCTTT. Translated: CASSFRVGGTEAFF.